The clone carrying this TCR beta chain has a count of ten or more. Its matching antigen is unknown. This specimen comes from a study of response to subunit inactivated influenza vaccine. Study-wide findings and caveats: Authors suggested few new T cells are recruited by each seasonal influenza vaccination.

V was clipped by 1 base and J by 6 bases, with 9 bases between them. The CDR3 length is 13 residues. In TCRdb, the RT-PCR reads were re-called with MiXCR into one record per CDR3 protein. The top ten hold 9.5% to 11% of the sample, which has some 570,000 distinct CDR3 sequences, roughly 12% seen once. The same sample was also studied in work on T cells expressing NK-cell markers. According to that study: TCR beta libraries carry UMIs added by 5'RACE template switching. Most of the eight sequenced donors tested HCMV-seropositive; one tested seronegative. These clonotypes also led the CD3+CD56-NKG2C+ fraction in a handful of donors.

The sequencing used PBMCs from blood, collected on the day of vaccination. The source is a man over 45 who received an inactivated influenza vaccine. This chain uses TRBV12-3 or TRBV12-4 with TRBJ1-2; a weak D match, TRBD1 (6 bases). The CDR3, as DNA: TGTGCCAGCAGTTTAGGGGGGGACAATGGCTACACCTTC. Amino acid sequence: CASSLGGDNGYTF.